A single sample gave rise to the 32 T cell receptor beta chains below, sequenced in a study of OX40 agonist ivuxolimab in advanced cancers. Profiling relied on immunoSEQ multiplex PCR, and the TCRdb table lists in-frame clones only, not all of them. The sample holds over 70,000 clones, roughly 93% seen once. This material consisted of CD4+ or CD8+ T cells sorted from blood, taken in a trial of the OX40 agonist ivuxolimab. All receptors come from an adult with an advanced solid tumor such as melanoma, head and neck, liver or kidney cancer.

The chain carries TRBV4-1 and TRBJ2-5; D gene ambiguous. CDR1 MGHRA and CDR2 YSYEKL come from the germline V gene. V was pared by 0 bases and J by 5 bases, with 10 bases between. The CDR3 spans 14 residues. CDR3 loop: CASSQDRRMETQYF. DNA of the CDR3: TGCGCCAGCAGCCAAGACCGCCGCATGGAGACCCAGTACTTC.

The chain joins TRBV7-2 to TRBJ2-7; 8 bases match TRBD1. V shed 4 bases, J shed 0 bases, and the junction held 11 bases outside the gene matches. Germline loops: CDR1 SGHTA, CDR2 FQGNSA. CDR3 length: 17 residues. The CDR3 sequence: CASSYGTGGSTSYEQYF. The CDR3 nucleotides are TGTGCCAGCAGCTACGGGACAGGCGGATCGACCTCCTACGAGCAGTACTTC.

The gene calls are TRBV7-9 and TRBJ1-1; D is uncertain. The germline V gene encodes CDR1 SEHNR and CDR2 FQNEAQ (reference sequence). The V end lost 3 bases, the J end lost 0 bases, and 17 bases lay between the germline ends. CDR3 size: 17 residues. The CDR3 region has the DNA TGTGCCAGCAGCTTCGGGCCCGGATCGGCTCTGAACACTGAAGCTTTCTTT. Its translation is CASSFGPGSALNTEAFF.

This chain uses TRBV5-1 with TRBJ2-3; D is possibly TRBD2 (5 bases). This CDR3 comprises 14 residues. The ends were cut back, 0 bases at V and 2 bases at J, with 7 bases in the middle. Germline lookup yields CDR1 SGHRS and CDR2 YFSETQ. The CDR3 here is CASSLVGITDTQYF. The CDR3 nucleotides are TGCGCCAGCAGCTTGGTCGGGATCACAGATACGCAGTATTTT.

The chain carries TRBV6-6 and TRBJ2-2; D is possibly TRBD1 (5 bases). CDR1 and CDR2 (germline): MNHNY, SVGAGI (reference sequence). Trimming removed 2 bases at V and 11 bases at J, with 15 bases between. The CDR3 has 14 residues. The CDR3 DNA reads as TGTGCCAGCAGTTACATGGGTGAAGGGGTTGAGCTGTTTTTT. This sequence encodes CASSYMGEGVELFF.

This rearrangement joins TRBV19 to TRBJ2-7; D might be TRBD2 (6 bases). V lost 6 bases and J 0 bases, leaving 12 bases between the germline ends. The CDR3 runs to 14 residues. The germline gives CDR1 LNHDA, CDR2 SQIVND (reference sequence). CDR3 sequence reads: CASRRDSSSYEQYF. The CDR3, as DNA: TGTGCCAGTAGACGGGACTCCTCCTCCTACGAGCAGTACTTC.

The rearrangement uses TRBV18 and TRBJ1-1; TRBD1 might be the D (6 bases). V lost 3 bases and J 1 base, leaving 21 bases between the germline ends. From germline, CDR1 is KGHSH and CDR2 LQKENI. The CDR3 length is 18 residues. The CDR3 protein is CASSPLSAPGQANTEAFF. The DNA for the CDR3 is TGTGCCAGCTCACCGTTGTCGGCGCCGGGACAAGCGAACACTGAAGCTTTCTTT.

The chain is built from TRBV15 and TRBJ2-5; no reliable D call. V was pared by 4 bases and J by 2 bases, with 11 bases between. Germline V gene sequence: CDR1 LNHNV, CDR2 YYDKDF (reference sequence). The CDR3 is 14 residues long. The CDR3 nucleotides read TGTGCCACCAGCACAAGCCCAAAACAAGAGACCCAGTACTTC. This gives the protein CATSTSPKQETQYF.

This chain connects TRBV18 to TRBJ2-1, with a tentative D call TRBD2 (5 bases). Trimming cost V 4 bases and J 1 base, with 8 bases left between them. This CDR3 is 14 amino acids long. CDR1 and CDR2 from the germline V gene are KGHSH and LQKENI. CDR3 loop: CASSLSGSYNEQFF. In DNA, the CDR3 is TGTGCCAGCTCACTTTCGGGGTCCTACAATGAGCAGTTCTTC.

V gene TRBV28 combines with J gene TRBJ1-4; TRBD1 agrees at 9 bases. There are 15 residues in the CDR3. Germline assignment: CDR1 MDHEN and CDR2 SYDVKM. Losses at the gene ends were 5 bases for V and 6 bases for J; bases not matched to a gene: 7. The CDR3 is CASSQPGQGDEKLFF. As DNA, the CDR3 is TGTGCCAGCAGTCAACCGGGACAGGGAGATGAAAAACTGTTTTTT.

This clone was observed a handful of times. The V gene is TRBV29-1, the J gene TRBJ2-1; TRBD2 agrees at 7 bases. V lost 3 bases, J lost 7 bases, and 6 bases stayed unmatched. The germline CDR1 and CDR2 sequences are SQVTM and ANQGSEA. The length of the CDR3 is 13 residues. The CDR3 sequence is CSVDLGGPNEQFF. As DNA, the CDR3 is TGCAGCGTTGATTTGGGAGGGCCGAATGAGCAGTTCTTC.

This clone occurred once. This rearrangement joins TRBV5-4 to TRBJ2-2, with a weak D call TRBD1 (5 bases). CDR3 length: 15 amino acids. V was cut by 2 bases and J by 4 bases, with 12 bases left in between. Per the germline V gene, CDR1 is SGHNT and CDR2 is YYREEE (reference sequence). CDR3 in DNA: TGTGCCAGCAGCTTAGGGGAAACGGGCACCGGGGAGCTGTTTTTT. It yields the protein CASSLGETGTGELFF.

This CDR3 reads CASRDTNNEQFF. Written as DNA, the CDR3 is TGTGCCAGCAGAGATACAAACAATGAGCAGTTCTTC. This chain uses TRBV6-4 with TRBJ2-1; no firm D call. Deletions cut 6 bases from V and 5 bases from J, with 8 bases between. This CDR3 has 12 residues. Germline assignment: CDR1 MRHNA and CDR2 SNTAGT.

The CDR3 protein is CASSVLAGTSYNEQFF. Here the CDR3 DNA reads TGTGCCAGCAGTGTGCTAGCGGGTACCTCCTACAATGAGCAGTTCTTC. V is TRBV2 and J is TRBJ2-1; TRBD2 matches 8 bases. J was trimmed by 0 bases and V by 4 bases; bases with no gene match: 5. Germline values: CDR1 SNHLY, CDR2 FYNNEI. CDR3 length: 16 amino acids. Full variable domain (outside the CDR3, taken from reference TRBV2 and TRBJ2-1): EPEVTQTPSHQVTQMGQEVILRCVPISNHLYFYWYRQILGQKVEFLVSFYNNEISEKSEIFDDQFSVERPDGSNFTLKIRSTKLEDSAMYFCASSVLAGTSYNEQFFGPGTRLTVL.

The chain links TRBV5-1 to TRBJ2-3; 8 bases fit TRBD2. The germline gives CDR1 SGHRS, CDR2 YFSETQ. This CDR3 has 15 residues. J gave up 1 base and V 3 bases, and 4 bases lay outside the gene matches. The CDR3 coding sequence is TGCGCCAGCAGCTCCGGGAGGGGCCGCACAGATACGCAGTATTTT. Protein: CASSSGRGRTDTQYF. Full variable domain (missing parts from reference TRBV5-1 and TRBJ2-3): KAGVTQTPRYLIKTRGQQVTLSCSPISGHRSVSWYQQTPGQGLQFLFEYFSETQRNKGNFPGRFSGRQFSNSRSEMNVSTLELGDSALYLCASSSGRGRTDTQYFGPGTRLTVL.

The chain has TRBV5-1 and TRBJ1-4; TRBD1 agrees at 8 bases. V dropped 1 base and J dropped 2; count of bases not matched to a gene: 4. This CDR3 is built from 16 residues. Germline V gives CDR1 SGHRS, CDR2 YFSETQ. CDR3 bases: TGCGCCAGCAGCTTGTCTGCAGGGGGCACTAATGAAAAACTGTTTTTT. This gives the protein CASSLSAGGTNEKLFF.

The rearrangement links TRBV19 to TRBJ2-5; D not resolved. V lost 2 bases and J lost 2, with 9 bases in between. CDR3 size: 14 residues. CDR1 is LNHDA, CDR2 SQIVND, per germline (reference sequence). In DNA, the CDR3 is TGTGCCAGTAGTATATCCAGCGCTCAAGAGACCCAGTACTTC. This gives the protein CASSISSAQETQYF.

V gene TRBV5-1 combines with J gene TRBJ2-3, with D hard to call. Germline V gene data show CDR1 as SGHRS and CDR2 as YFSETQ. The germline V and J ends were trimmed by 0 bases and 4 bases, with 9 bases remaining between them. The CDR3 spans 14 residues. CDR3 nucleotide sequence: TGCGCCAGCAGCTTGGAAGGGTGGGCAGATACGCAGTATTTT. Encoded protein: CASSLEGWADTQYF.

This chain's CDR3 is CASSLSGGAYEQYF. The CDR3 coding sequence is TGTGCCAGCAGCTTATCGGGCGGAGCCTACGAGCAGTACTTC. The V and J genes are TRBV7-2 and TRBJ2-7; D gene ambiguous. Trimming left V 2 bases short and J 2 bases short, with 10 bases between. The CDR3 contains 14 residues. The germline V gene encodes CDR1 SGHTA and CDR2 FQGNSA.

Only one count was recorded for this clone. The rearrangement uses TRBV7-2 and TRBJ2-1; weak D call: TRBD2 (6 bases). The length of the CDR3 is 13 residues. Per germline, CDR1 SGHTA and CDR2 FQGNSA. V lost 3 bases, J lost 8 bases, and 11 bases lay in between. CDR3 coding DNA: TGTGCCAGCAGCTTGGGACTCCCTGATGAGCAGTTCTTC. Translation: CASSLGLPDEQFF.

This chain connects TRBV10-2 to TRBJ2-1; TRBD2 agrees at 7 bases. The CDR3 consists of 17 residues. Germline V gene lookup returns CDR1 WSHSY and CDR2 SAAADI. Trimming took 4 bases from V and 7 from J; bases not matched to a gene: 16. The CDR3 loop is CASSASLPGREKNEQFF. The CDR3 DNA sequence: TGCGCCAGCAGTGCCTCGTTGCCGGGGCGGGAGAAGAATGAGCAGTTCTTC.

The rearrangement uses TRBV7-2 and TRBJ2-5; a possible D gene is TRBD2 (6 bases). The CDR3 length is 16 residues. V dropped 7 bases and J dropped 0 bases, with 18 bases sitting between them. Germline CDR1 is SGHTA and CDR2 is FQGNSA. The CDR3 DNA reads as TGTGCCAGCATCTCACTCCGGGGAGGATACCAAGAGACCCAGTACTTC. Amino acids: CASISLRGGYQETQYF.

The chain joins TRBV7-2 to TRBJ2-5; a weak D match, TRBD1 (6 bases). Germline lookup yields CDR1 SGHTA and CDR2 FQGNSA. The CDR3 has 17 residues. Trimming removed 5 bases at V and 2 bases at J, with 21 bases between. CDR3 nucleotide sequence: TGTGCCAGCAGCCCTAAACGTACAGGGCTCATTCAAGAGACCCAGTACTTC. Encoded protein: CASSPKRTGLIQETQYF.

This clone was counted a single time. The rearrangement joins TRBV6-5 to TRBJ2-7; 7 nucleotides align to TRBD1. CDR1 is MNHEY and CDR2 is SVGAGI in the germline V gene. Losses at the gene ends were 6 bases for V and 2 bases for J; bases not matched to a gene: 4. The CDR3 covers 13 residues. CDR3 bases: TGTGCCAGCAGCCGACAGGGTACCTACGAGCAGTACTTC. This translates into CASSRQGTYEQYF.

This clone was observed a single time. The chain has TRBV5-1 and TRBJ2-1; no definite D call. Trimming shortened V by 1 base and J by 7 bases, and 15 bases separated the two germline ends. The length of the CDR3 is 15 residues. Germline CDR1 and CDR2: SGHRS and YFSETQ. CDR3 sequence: CASSLSASSANEQFF. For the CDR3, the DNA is TGCGCCAGCAGCTTGTCGGCTAGTTCCGCGAATGAGCAGTTCTTC.

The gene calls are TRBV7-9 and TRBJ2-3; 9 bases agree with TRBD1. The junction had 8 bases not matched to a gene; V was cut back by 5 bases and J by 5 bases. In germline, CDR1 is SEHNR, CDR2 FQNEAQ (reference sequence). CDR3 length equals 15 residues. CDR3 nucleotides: TGTGCCAGCAGCCTACAGGGGGCGCTAAGAGATACGCAGTATTTT. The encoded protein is CASSLQGALRDTQYF.

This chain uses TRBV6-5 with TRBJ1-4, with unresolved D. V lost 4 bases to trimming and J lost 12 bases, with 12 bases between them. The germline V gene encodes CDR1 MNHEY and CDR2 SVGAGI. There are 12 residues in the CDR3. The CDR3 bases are TGTGCCAGCAGTTCTCCCCGGACGGAACTGTTTTTT. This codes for CASSSPRTELFF.

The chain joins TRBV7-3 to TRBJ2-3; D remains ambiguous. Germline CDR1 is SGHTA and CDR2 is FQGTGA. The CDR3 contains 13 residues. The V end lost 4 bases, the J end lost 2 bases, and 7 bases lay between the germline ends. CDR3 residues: CASSSPNTDTQYF. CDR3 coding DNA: TGTGCCAGCAGCTCTCCCAACACAGATACGCAGTATTTT.

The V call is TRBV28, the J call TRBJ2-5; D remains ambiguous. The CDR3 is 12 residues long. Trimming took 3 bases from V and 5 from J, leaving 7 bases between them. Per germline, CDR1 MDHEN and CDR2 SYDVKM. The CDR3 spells CASSFSSETQYF. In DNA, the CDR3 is TGTGCCAGCAGTTTTTCGTCGGAGACCCAGTACTTC.

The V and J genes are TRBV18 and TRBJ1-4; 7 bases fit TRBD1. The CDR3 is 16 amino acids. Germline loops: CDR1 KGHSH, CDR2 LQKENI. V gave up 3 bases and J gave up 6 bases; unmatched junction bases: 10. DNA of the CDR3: TGTGCCAGCTCACCGGGAACAGGGGAACGTGATGAAAAACTGTTTTTT. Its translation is CASSPGTGERDEKLFF.

CDR3 DNA sequence: TGTGCCAGCAGCCTCCGGCCCTACTCCTACGAGCAGTACTTC. Translation: CASSLRPYSYEQYF. The V and J genes are TRBV27 and TRBJ2-7; no firm D call. Per the germline V gene, CDR1 is MNHEY and CDR2 is SMNVEV (reference sequence). There are 14 residues in the CDR3. Trimming cost V 6 bases and J 0 bases, with 12 bases left between them.

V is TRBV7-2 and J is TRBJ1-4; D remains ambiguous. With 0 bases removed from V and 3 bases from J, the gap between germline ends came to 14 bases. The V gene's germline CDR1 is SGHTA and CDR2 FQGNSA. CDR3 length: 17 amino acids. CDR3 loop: CASSLAPRGWSNEKLFF. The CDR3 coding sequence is TGTGCCAGCAGCTTAGCCCCCCGGGGTTGGTCTAATGAAAAACTGTTTTTT.